The 10 T cell receptor beta chains listed next were all sequenced from one sample in a study of spatial heterogeneity in lung cancer. TCRdb redid the calling of the 5' RACE reads with MiXCR, one entry per CDR3 protein. The sample lists approximately 40,000 distinct CDR3 sequences; more than 7% were seen once. Time point given: sample taken at primary tumor resection. Sequenced material: PBMCs, taken at surgery. Source of these receptors: a female donor with early-stage non-small cell lung cancer.

By share, this clonotype counts as medium-sized. CDR3 in amino acids: CAISGGEGLYEQYF. The DNA for the CDR3 is TGTGCCATCAGTGGTGGAGAGGGCCTCTACGAGCAGTACTTC. The gene calls are TRBV10-3 and TRBJ2-7, with a tentative D call TRBD2 (5 bases). Germline assignment: CDR1 ENHRY and CDR2 SYGVKD. The CDR3 extends over 14 amino acids. The V gene lost 4 bases and the J gene lost 3 bases, with 13 bases spanning the gap.

This chain links TRBV14 with TRBJ2-3; 9 positions agree with TRBD2. The germline CDR1 and CDR2 sequences are SGHDN and FVKESK. Trimming at V came to 0 bases and at J to 1 base, leaving 17 bases not matched to a gene. The CDR3 is 21 amino acids. CDR3 DNA: TGTGCCAGCAGCCAAGATGGGCTAGCGGGATCTTCACTACTTGGCACAGATACGCAGTATTTT. Translated: CASSQDGLAGSSLLGTDTQYF.

This clonotype has more than one count but fewer than ten. This sequence joins TRBV30 and TRBJ1-1; D uncertain. Germline CDR1 and CDR2: GTSNPN and SVGIG (reference sequence). This CDR3 spans 12 amino acids. V lost 0 bases and J 6 bases, leaving 8 bases between the germline ends. CDR3 sequence (DNA): TGTGCCTGGAGTGTGGACGGGGCTGAAGCTTTCTTT. Its translation is CAWSVDGAEAFF.

This clonotype was observed at least ten times. V usage is TRBV7-9 and J usage is TRBJ2-7, with 8 nucleotides matching TRBD1. The CDR3 totals 16 residues. V lost 4 bases, J lost 2 bases, and 10 bases stayed unmatched. Per the germline V gene, CDR1 is SEHNR and CDR2 is FQNEAQ (reference sequence). The CDR3 DNA follows: TGTGCCAGCAGCTATCGGACAGGGCCTCGACCCTACGAGCAGTACTTC. Translating it yields CASSYRTGPRPYEQYF.

This clonotype was counted at least ten times. This chain links TRBV20-1 with TRBJ2-4; TRBD2 aligns across 10 bases. The CDR3 is 14 amino acids. Germline lookup yields CDR1 DFQATT and CDR2 SNEGSKA (reference sequence). The V gene end was trimmed by 6 bases and the J gene end by 1 base; junction bases not matched to a gene: 3. The CDR3 coding sequence is TGCAGTGCCCTTAGCGGGGGGGCCAAAAACATTCAGTACTTC. Amino acid sequence: CSALSGGAKNIQYF.

This clonotype was seen repeatedly, ten times or more. The rearrangement joins TRBV7-2 to TRBJ2-5, with no clear D. The CDR3 length is 13 residues. From germline, CDR1 is SGHTA and CDR2 FQGNSA. V lost 2 bases and J 2 bases, leaving 6 bases between the germline ends. In DNA form, the CDR3 reads TGTGCCAGCAGCTTAAGGGTTCAAGAGACCCAGTACTTC. Protein: CASSLRVQETQYF. The full variable domain, in which reference TRBV7-2 and TRBJ2-5 provide the parts outside the CDR3, is GAGVSQSPSNKVTEKGKDVELRCDPISGHTALYWYRQSLGQGLEFLIYFQGNSAPDKSGLPSDRFSAERTGGSVSTLTIQRTQQEDSAVYLCASSLRVQETQYFGPGTRLLVL.

This clonotype was seen ten or more times. This sequence joins TRBV6-5 and TRBJ1-2; no reliable D call. In germline, CDR1 is MNHEY, CDR2 SVGAGI. The ends were cut back, 0 bases at V and 7 bases at J, with 15 bases in the middle. The CDR3 consists of 15 residues. The CDR3 bases are TGTGCCAGCAGTTACTCGCCTAATCCCGGATCTGGCTACACCTTC. Protein: CASSYSPNPGSGYTF.

Notes on this clonotype: A much larger clonotype is one base distant, so this may be a read error. The J gene is TRBJ2-1, the V gene TRBV28; D might be TRBD1 (6 bases). From germline, CDR1 is MDHEN and CDR2 SYDVKM. V was shortened by 6 bases and J by 5 bases, with 14 bases between the two germline ends. This CDR3 spans 14 amino acids. The CDR3 DNA reads as TGTGCCAGCAGGTCAGGGGCCGGTCACAATGAGCAGTTCTTC. This codes for CASRSGAGHNEQFF.

This clonotype was seen many times. The rearrangement uses TRBV4-1 and TRBJ2-2; D ambiguous. Germline V gene lookup returns CDR1 MGHRA and CDR2 YSYEKL. The CDR3 covers 16 residues. The V end lost 3 bases, the J end lost 4 bases, and 15 bases lay between the germline ends. The DNA of the CDR3 is TGCGCCAGCAGCCACACTATCCCGTTGGCCACCGGGGAGCTGTTTTTT. This sequence encodes CASSHTIPLATGELFF.

V gene TRBV5-1 combines with J gene TRBJ2-3, with D unresolved. Deletions cut 4 bases from V and 4 bases from J, with 16 bases between. CDR1 SGHRS and CDR2 YFSETQ come from the germline V gene. The CDR3 length is 15 residues. The CDR3 sequence is CASSPPGAGADTQYF. In DNA, the CDR3 is TGCGCCAGCAGCCCCCCGGGCGCTGGCGCAGATACGCAGTATTTT.